This passage covers 7 T cell receptor beta chains from one sample sequenced in a study of tumor and adjacent non-tumor tissue in lung cancer. TCRbeta libraries were built with three rounds of nested PCR, modified from ARM-PCR. TCRdb re-derived calls from the multiplex PCR reads in MiXCR, one entry per CDR3 protein. The sample has 70,000 to 80,000 distinct CDR3 sequences; over 60% are singletons. RNA was extracted from bulk tissue without any cell sorting. The material sequenced was lung tumor tissue. The receptors were gathered from a middle-aged woman with non-small cell lung cancer.

Details on this clonotype: Given the absence of the conserved phenylalanine or tryptophan at the CDR3 end, a read error is likely. The chain joins TRBV30 to TRBJ2-6, with no clear D. CDR1 is GTSNPN, CDR2 SVGIG, per germline (reference sequence). This CDR3 has 13 residues. V dropped 5 bases and J dropped 0 bases, with 5 bases sitting between them. In DNA, the CDR3 is TGTGCCTGGGCCTCCTCTGGGGCCAACGTCCTGACTCTC. Translation: CAWASSGANVLTL.

Points on this clonotype: At one end, the junction sequence differs from germline, possibly due to a read error. V and J are TRBV11-2 and TRBJ2-7; TRBD2 matches at 14 bases. The CDR3 is made up of 16 amino acids. The V gene's germline CDR1 is SGHAT and CDR2 FQNNGV. The CDR3 spells CASSLTSGGGDYEHYF. As DNA, the CDR3 is TGTGCCAGCAGCTTGACTAGCGGGGGGGGGGATTACGAGCACTACTTC.

As concerns this clonotype: At one end, the junction sequence differs from germline, possibly due to a read error. This chain joins TRBV28 and TRBJ2-1; TRBD1 might be the D (7 bases). CDR1 and CDR2 from the germline V gene are MDHEN and SYDVKM. CDR3 length: 18 residues. CDR3 in DNA: TGTGGCAGCAGTTGCTTCTCATACAGGGGAGGATTCTACAATGAGCAGTTCTTC. Its translation: CGSSCFSYRGGFYNEQFF.

As concerns this clonotype: A read error may be the cause here, since a much bigger clone is one base away. The chain combines TRBV19 with TRBJ2-4; tentative D call: TRBD2 (6 bases). The germline V gene has CDR1 LNHDA and CDR2 SQIVND (reference sequence). This CDR3 contains 16 residues. The CDR3: CVSSIVGGRRGNIQYF. The CDR3, as DNA: TGTGTCAGTAGTATCGTGGGAGGCCGTCGAGGAAACATTCAGTACTTC.

Notes on this clonotype: At one end the junction does not follow the germline gene, possibly because of a read error. V and J are TRBV20-1 and TRBJ2-2; possible D gene TRBD1, 6 bases. Germline V gene sequence: CDR1 DFQATT, CDR2 SNEGSKA (reference sequence). CDR3 length: 14 residues. The CDR3 here is CNAPPGHDTGELLF. DNA for the CDR3: TGCAATGCTCCGCCGGGACATGACACCGGGGAGCTGCTTTTT.

For this clonotype: One end of the junction varies from germline; a read error may be responsible. The rearrangement uses TRBV20-1 and TRBJ2-7; D unresolved. The CDR3 sequence is 15 residues long. Per germline, CDR1 DFQATT and CDR2 SNEGSKA (reference sequence). DNA of the CDR3: TGCAGTGCTCCAAAAGGCAGAATATTGTCCTACGAGCAGTATTTC. This encodes CSAPKGRILSYEQYF.

About this clonotype itself: This CDR3 is missing its conserved last phenylalanine or tryptophan, likely due to a read error. The chain couples TRBV28 to TRBJ2-5; D is uncertain. In germline, CDR1 is MDHEN, CDR2 SYDVKM. The CDR3 consists of 13 residues. Deletions cut 5 bases from V and 0 bases from J, with 7 bases between. CDR3 bases: TGTGCCAGCAGTGAGAAGTACCAAGAGACCCAGTACTTA. Translated, it gives CASSEKYQETQYL.